A single sample is the source of the 14 T cell receptor beta chains below, sequenced in a study of cytomegalovirus exposure and HLA in healthy donors. The PCR contained 60 Vbeta and 13 Jbeta primers. Profiling relied on immunoSEQ multiplex PCR, and the TCRdb table lists in-frame clones only, not all of them. The table includes tens of thousands of clones, about 80% detected once. Sequenced input: PBMCs. The receptors originated from a man younger than 45 in good health and CMV-seropositive.

The CDR3 spells CSVEGGQNLGGTEAFF. The CDR3 DNA sequence: TGCAGCGTTGAAGGAGGGCAGAATTTAGGGGGCACTGAAGCTTTCTTT. The gene calls are TRBV29-1 and TRBJ1-1, with D possibly being TRBD1 (6 bases). The V gene lost 1 base and the J gene lost 4 bases, with 19 bases spanning the gap. The CDR3 has 16 amino acids. Germline lookup yields CDR1 SQVTM and CDR2 ANQGSEA.

The rearrangement links TRBV28 to TRBJ1-1; D may be TRBD1 (6 bases). V was trimmed by 6 bases and J by 4 bases, leaving 24 bases between them. The CDR3 has 17 amino acids. CDR1 and CDR2 (germline): MDHEN, SYDVKM. CDR3 bases: TGTGCCAGCAGCGCGCTCAGGGGATTCAGTGGGAGCACTGAAGCTTTCTTT. Translation: CASSALRGFSGSTEAFF.

The J gene is TRBJ2-4, the V gene TRBV5-1, with TRBD2 as a possible D gene (7 bases). CDR3 size: 14 residues. Germline V gives CDR1 SGHRS, CDR2 YFSETQ. Trimming took off 6 bases at V and 4 bases at J, with 14 bases between the two ends. Here the CDR3 DNA reads TGCGCCAGCACCACCGGGGGGCCGAAAAACATTCAGTACTTC. Its protein is CASTTGGPKNIQYF.

V gene TRBV6-6 combines with J gene TRBJ1-4, with D hard to call. The CDR3 is made up of 15 amino acids. V lost 4 bases, J lost 4 bases, and 13 bases lay in between. CDR1 and CDR2 (germline): MNHNY, SVGAGI (reference sequence). CDR3 coding DNA: TGTGCCAGCAGTTCCACGACGGCGGGTAATGAAAAACTGTTTTTT. It codes for CASSSTTAGNEKLFF.

V and J are TRBV28 and TRBJ2-5, with 11 bases that match TRBD2. The trim removed 7 bases at V and 3 bases at J, leaving 10 bases unmatched. CDR1 and CDR2 (germline): MDHEN, SYDVKM. This CDR3 is built from 16 residues. The chain's CDR3 is CASIPGVAGGKETQYF. The CDR3 DNA follows: TGTGCCAGCATCCCCGGCGTAGCGGGGGGGAAAGAGACCCAGTACTTC.

The J gene is TRBJ1-1, the V gene TRBV9, with D perhaps matching TRBD1 (6 bases). The germline V and J ends were trimmed by 4 bases and 1 base, with 14 bases remaining between them. There are 15 residues in the CDR3. The germline V gene has CDR1 SGDLS and CDR2 YYNGEE. This chain's CDR3 is CASSPPTGTNTEAFF. The CDR3, as DNA: TGTGCCAGCAGCCCGCCGACAGGTACGAACACTGAAGCTTTCTTT.

The chain is built from TRBV7-9 and TRBJ1-3; 8 bases are a match to TRBD1. V was pared by 5 bases and J by 1 base, with 7 bases of the junction left unmatched. Germline lookup yields CDR1 SEHNR and CDR2 FQNEAQ (reference sequence). The CDR3 runs 16 residues. Here the CDR3 reads CASSLNRGLSGNTIYF. CDR3 DNA sequence: TGTGCCAGCAGCCTCAACAGGGGGTTGTCTGGAAACACCATATATTTT.

J is TRBJ2-1 and V is TRBV2; 7 positions match TRBD1. The CDR3 runs 15 residues. J lost 6 bases, V lost 10 bases, and 15 bases had no gene match. CDR1 is SNHLY and CDR2 is FYNNEI in the germline V gene. This CDR3 reads CATLTGPGQFNEQFF. The DNA of the CDR3 is TGTGCCACCCTAACCGGCCCGGGACAGTTCAATGAGCAGTTCTTC.

V usage is TRBV13 and J usage is TRBJ2-3, with 9 bases identical to TRBD2. The CDR3 loop spans 18 amino acids. CDR1 and CDR2 (germline): PRHDT, FYEKMQ (reference sequence). Germline trimming cut 0 bases from V and 1 base from J; bases unmatched to any gene: 8. The CDR3 protein is CASSLGTSGYTRTDTQYF. In nucleotides, the CDR3 is TGTGCCAGCAGCTTAGGGACTAGCGGCTATACTCGCACAGATACGCAGTATTTT.

The chain combines TRBV2 with TRBJ1-6; 9 bases line up with TRBD1. The germline gives CDR1 SNHLY, CDR2 FYNNEI. This CDR3 has 14 amino acids. Unmatched junction bases numbered 5, after V lost 4 bases and J lost 10 bases. CDR3 coding DNA: TGTGCCAGCAGTGTACAGGGGGCAAAGTCACCCCTCCACTTT. It encodes CASSVQGAKSPLHF. Looking up the rest from reference TRBV2 and TRBJ1-6 gives the full variable domain: EPEVTQTPSHQVTQMGQEVILRCVPISNHLYFYWYRQILGQKVEFLVSFYNNEISEKSEIFDDQFSVERPDGSNFTLKIRSTKLEDSAMYFCASSVQGAKSPLHFGNGTRLTVT.

The chain combines TRBV6-1 with TRBJ2-2, with 12 positions matching TRBD2. This CDR3 is built from 14 residues. V lost 1 base to trimming and J lost 16 bases; unmatched junction nucleotides: 7. In germline, CDR1 is MNHNS, CDR2 SASEGT. CDR3 nucleotides: TGTGCCAGCAGTGAAGGGGCTAGCGGGGGGGCCCCGTTTTTT. Amino acid sequence: CASSEGASGGAPFF.

This sequence joins TRBV28 and TRBJ2-7; 9 nucleotides align to TRBD1. This CDR3 region has 15 residues. In germline, CDR1 is MDHEN, CDR2 SYDVKM. Trimming removed 3 bases from V and 0 bases from J; junction bases left unmatched: 3. The chain's CDR3 is CASSFDRGSSYEQYF. CDR3 nucleotide sequence: TGTGCCAGCAGTTTCGACAGGGGGAGCTCCTACGAGCAGTACTTC.

The sample holds a few counts of this clone. The chain couples TRBV7-3 to TRBJ2-3, with TRBD2 matching over 7 bases. With V trimmed by 1 base and J by 7 bases, 8 bases remained unmatched. There are 15 residues in the CDR3. CDR1 is SGHTA, CDR2 FQGTGA, per germline. CDR3 coding DNA: TGTGCCAGCAGCTTAAACGCCGGGGGACTATATACGCAGTATTTT. Its translation: CASSLNAGGLYTQYF.

This chain connects TRBV2 to TRBJ1-5; TRBD1 is a possible D gene (6 bases). The CDR3 extends over 14 amino acids. V dropped 5 bases and J dropped 4 bases, with 12 bases sitting between them. Germline values: CDR1 SNHLY, CDR2 FYNNEI. The CDR3 coding sequence is TGTGCCAGCAGTCCCTTACAGGGTAATCAGCCCCAGCATTTT. Its translation is CASSPLQGNQPQHF.